These 27 T cell receptor beta chains were all obtained from the same sample, sequenced in a study of blood T cell repertoires in COVID-19. Libraries were prepared by immunoSEQ multiplex PCR; TCRdb keeps only in-frame clonotypes and omits some of them. The sample records about 380,000 clones, around 84% being singletons. The sequencing input was peripheral blood. Receptor source: a human donor with acute or convalescent COVID-19. The donor label of this sample is uncertain.

The V and J genes are TRBV2 and TRBJ1-5; 7 positions agree with TRBD1. The CDR3 has 14 amino acids. Germline values: CDR1 SNHLY, CDR2 FYNNEI. The junction had 8 bases not matched to a gene; V was cut back by 3 bases and J by 9 bases. The CDR3 DNA reads as TGTGCCAGCAGTGAGTCGGGACAGATCGGGCCCCAGCATTTT. Its translation: CASSESGQIGPQHF.

The chain links TRBV28 to TRBJ1-2, with D unclear. The CDR3 consists of 13 residues. Trimming pared 8 bases from V and 7 bases from J, leaving 17 bases between. CDR1 MDHEN and CDR2 SYDVKM come from the germline V gene. As DNA, the CDR3 is TGTGCCAGCCTTTGGGGTGCGGGCGGTGGCTACACCTTC. Translating it yields CASLWGAGGGYTF.

This clone occurred a few times. V and J are TRBV27 and TRBJ1-1, with 7 bases that match TRBD1. V was pared by 6 bases and J by 3 bases, with 4 bases of the junction left unmatched. The CDR3 runs to 13 residues. Germline lookup yields CDR1 MNHEY and CDR2 SMNVEV (reference sequence). CDR3 sequence: CASRPQGYTEAFF. The CDR3 DNA follows: TGTGCCAGCAGGCCACAGGGGTACACTGAAGCTTTCTTT.

This clone was picked up many times. The chain employs TRBV2 and TRBJ1-5; 9 bases match TRBD1. Trimming cost V 3 bases and J 3 bases; bases outside gene matches: 6. Germline V gene lookup returns CDR1 SNHLY and CDR2 FYNNEI. The CDR3 totals 16 residues. This CDR3 reads CASSEGDRAFNQPQHF. CDR3 nucleotides: TGTGCCAGCAGTGAGGGGGACAGGGCCTTCAATCAGCCCCAGCATTTT.

This chain links TRBV19 with TRBJ2-3, with D possibly matching TRBD2 (5 bases). Germline V gene data show CDR1 as LNHDA and CDR2 as SQIVND (reference sequence). V was clipped by 5 bases and J by 2 bases, with 20 bases between them. CDR3 length: 17 residues. The CDR3 region is CASSPRWGDPDTDTQYF. DNA for the CDR3: TGTGCCAGTAGTCCCCGTTGGGGAGACCCCGACACAGATACGCAGTATTTT.

The genes are TRBV2 and TRBJ1-2; D not certain. Germline V gives CDR1 SNHLY, CDR2 FYNNEI. Trimming shortened V by 2 bases and J by 4 bases, and 5 bases separated the two germline ends. The CDR3 has 12 amino acids. CDR3 in amino acids: CASSEQAYGYTF. The CDR3 DNA is TGTGCCAGCAGTGAACAGGCCTATGGCTACACCTTC.

The chain joins TRBV11-3 to TRBJ2-1; 16 bases line up with TRBD2. Looked up from germline, CDR1 is SGHNT and CDR2 is YENEEA. Germline trimming cut 5 bases from V and 1 base from J; bases unmatched to any gene: 5. This CDR3 is 18 amino acids long. DNA for the CDR3: TGTGCCAGCAGCCCTGGGACTAGCGGGAGGGGTTCCTACAATGAGCAGTTCTTC. As protein: CASSPGTSGRGSYNEQFF.

The V call is TRBV5-4, the J call TRBJ1-2, with 7 bases lining up with TRBD1. The trim removed 3 bases at V and 7 bases at J, leaving 3 bases unmatched. The CDR3 spans 12 residues. Germline CDR1 reads SGHNT; CDR2 reads YYREEE (reference sequence). The CDR3 reads CASSSRQGGYTF. The CDR3, as DNA: TGTGCCAGCAGCTCTCGACAGGGTGGCTACACCTTC.

The rearrangement joins TRBV30 to TRBJ1-2, with D unclear. Germline values: CDR1 GTSNPN, CDR2 SVGIG (reference sequence). The CDR3 sequence is 11 residues long. V was pared by 2 bases and J by 3 bases, with 4 bases between. The chain's CDR3 is CAWSPDYGYTF. CDR3 sequence (DNA): TGTGCCTGGAGTCCAGACTATGGCTACACCTTC. Full variable domain (missing parts from reference TRBV30 and TRBJ1-2): SQTIHQWPATLVQPVGSPLSLECTVEGTSNPNLYWYRQAAGRGLQLLFYSVGIGQISSEVPQNLSASRPQDRQFILSSKKLLLSDSGFYLCAWSPDYGYTFGSGTRLTVV.

The chain combines TRBV11-3 with TRBJ2-5; TRBD2 aligns across 10 bases. Trimming took 1 base from V and 0 from J; bases not matched to a gene: 5. This CDR3 is 17 amino acids long. Germline loops: CDR1 SGHNT, CDR2 YENEEA. CDR3 sequence reads: CASSLGGLAGDQETQYF. The DNA of the CDR3 is TGTGCCAGCAGCTTAGGGGGGCTAGCGGGAGACCAAGAGACCCAGTACTTC.

The chain combines TRBV7-6 with TRBJ2-5, with D maybe TRBD2 (5 bases). Germline assignment: CDR1 SGHVS and CDR2 FNYEAQ. V shed 1 base and J shed 2 bases, with 14 bases lying between them. The CDR3 is 16 amino acids. The CDR3 sequence: CASSLERGMGQETQYF. CDR3 bases: TGTGCCAGCAGCTTAGAGAGAGGGATGGGTCAAGAGACCCAGTACTTC.

About this clone itself: In the same sample, other DNA sequences code for this CDR3. This rearrangement joins TRBV5-1 to TRBJ1-1, with D possibly TRBD1 on 6 matching bases. The CDR3 length is 14 residues. With 2 bases removed from V and 2 bases from J, the gap between germline ends came to 10 bases. Germline V gives CDR1 SGHRS, CDR2 YFSETQ. CDR3 DNA: TGCGCCAGCAGCTTAGGGGGGGCAAACACTGAAGCTTTCTTT. Residues: CASSLGGANTEAFF.

The chain uses TRBV19 and TRBJ1-1; 7 bases align to TRBD1. Germline CDR1 reads LNHDA; CDR2 reads SQIVND (reference sequence). V lost 6 bases, J lost 5 bases, and 3 bases stayed unmatched. The CDR3 totals 12 residues. Written as DNA, the CDR3 is TGTGCCAGTAGCCCAGGGGGGACTGAAGCTTTCTTT. Protein product: CASSPGGTEAFF.

This clone has more than one count but fewer than ten. The chain has TRBV6-6 and TRBJ1-5; 7 bases align to TRBD1. CDR3 size: 15 residues. Looked up from germline, CDR1 is MNHNY and CDR2 is SVGAGI (reference sequence). With 6 bases clipped from V and 3 bases from J, the junction kept 8 bases outside the gene matches. The CDR3 DNA is TGTGCCAGCAGGGACTCAGGGGGACCCAATCAGCCCCAGCATTTT. This encodes CASRDSGGPNQPQHF.

The chain joins TRBV18 to TRBJ1-6; D remains ambiguous. CDR3 length: 17 residues. V lost 6 bases, J lost 0 bases, and 15 bases lay in between. Germline CDR1 reads KGHSH; CDR2 reads LQKENI. CDR3 protein: CASSAEAGSSYNSPLHF. CDR3 DNA sequence: TGTGCCAGCTCCGCCGAAGCGGGCAGCTCCTATAATTCACCCCTCCACTTT.

The CDR3 region has the DNA TGTGCCAGCACCACGACAGGGTTCAACACTGAAGCTTTCTTT. Translating it yields CASTTTGFNTEAFF. V is TRBV6-5 and J is TRBJ1-1; TRBD1 aligns across 7 bases. CDR1 and CDR2 from the germline V gene are MNHEY and SVGAGI. This CDR3 comprises 14 residues. After removal of 7 bases from V and 2 bases from J, the junction contained 7 bases not matched to a gene.

J is TRBJ1-1 and V is TRBV5-1, with 7 bases lining up with TRBD1. The CDR3 has 15 amino acids. Trimming removed 4 bases from V and 4 bases from J; junction bases left unmatched: 10. CDR1 SGHRS and CDR2 YFSETQ come from the germline V gene. CDR3 sequence reads: CASSNQGDVGTEAFF. The CDR3 DNA follows: TGCGCCAGCAGCAACCAGGGGGATGTAGGCACTGAAGCTTTCTTT.

The chain joins TRBV6-1 to TRBJ1-5; D gene uncertain. This CDR3 is built from 14 residues. Germline V CDR1 and CDR2: MNHNS, SASEGT. The V end lost 2 bases, the J end lost 9 bases, and 14 bases lay between the germline ends. The CDR3 sequence is CASSEIVARGPQHF. CDR3 nucleotide sequence: TGTGCCAGCAGTGAAATAGTGGCGCGGGGGCCCCAGCATTTT.

The rearrangement joins TRBV27 to TRBJ2-7; D is possibly TRBD1 (5 bases). The CDR3 totals 13 residues. V lost 2 bases and J lost 5, with 10 bases in between. Germline-derived CDR1 and CDR2 are MNHEY and SMNVEV (reference sequence). Here the CDR3 reads CASSLIRGDEQYF. The CDR3 DNA reads TGTGCCAGCAGTTTAATAAGGGGCGACGAGCAGTACTTC.

V and J are TRBV30 and TRBJ1-2; possible D gene TRBD1, 6 bases. The V gene lost 1 base and the J gene lost 0 bases, with 15 bases spanning the gap. CDR1 and CDR2 (germline): GTSNPN, SVGIG (reference sequence). The CDR3 consists of 16 residues. CDR3 in amino acids: CAWSASGQLANYGYTF. Here the CDR3 DNA reads TGTGCCTGGAGTGCATCTGGACAGCTAGCTAACTATGGCTACACCTTC.

The chain combines TRBV5-1 with TRBJ1-1; D is ambiguous. Germline CDR1 SGHRS, CDR2 YFSETQ. V shed 6 bases and J shed 5 bases, with 17 bases lying between them. CDR3 length equals 14 residues. The DNA for the CDR3 is TGCGCCAGCACCCAAATAACAGCTGGAACTGAAGCTTTCTTT. The encoded protein is CASTQITAGTEAFF.

The chain is built from TRBV6-5 and TRBJ1-1; D ambiguous. The CDR3 length is 14 residues. Germline V gene lookup returns CDR1 MNHEY and CDR2 SVGAGI. Trimming shortened V by 6 bases and J by 4 bases, and 15 bases separated the two germline ends. The chain's CDR3 is CASSLSSLFTEAFF. The CDR3 DNA reads TGTGCCAGCAGCCTCTCTTCTTTGTTCACTGAAGCTTTCTTT.

The chain is built from TRBV15 and TRBJ1-2; the match to TRBD1 covers 8 bases. Unmatched junction bases numbered 5, after V lost 0 bases and J lost 5 bases. Germline-derived CDR1 and CDR2 are LNHNV and YYDKDF (reference sequence). The CDR3 sequence is 15 residues long. Here the CDR3 reads CATSRDPTGVYGYTF. CDR3 sequence (DNA): TGTGCCACCAGCAGAGACCCGACAGGGGTATATGGCTACACCTTC.

In DNA form, the CDR3 reads TGTGCCATCAGTGACAGGGCATCTGGAGCTTTCTTT. The encoded protein is CAISDRASGAFF. V is TRBV10-3 and J is TRBJ1-1; TRBD1 is a possible D gene (5 bases). The CDR3 runs to 12 residues. V dropped 3 bases and J dropped 10 bases, with 12 bases sitting between them. Germline loops: CDR1 ENHRY, CDR2 SYGVKD.

The chain uses TRBV6-5 and TRBJ1-6; TRBD1 aligns across 8 bases. Germline values: CDR1 MNHEY, CDR2 SVGAGI. The CDR3 contains 15 residues. Trimming took 5 bases from V and 8 from J; bases not matched to a gene: 8. The CDR3 DNA follows: TGTGCCAGCAGTCCACAGGGGGACGGGGATTCACCCCTCCACTTT. This codes for CASSPQGDGDSPLHF.

This chain joins TRBV6-5 and TRBJ2-7, with TRBD1 identical over 7 bases. Germline CDR1 and CDR2: MNHEY and SVGAGI. Losses at the gene ends were 7 bases for V and 0 bases for J; bases not matched to a gene: 6. The CDR3 has 14 amino acids. DNA of the CDR3: TGTGCCAGCAAGGTGGACAGGCGCTCCTACGAGCAGTACTTC. Its protein is CASKVDRRSYEQYF.

The chain recombines TRBV7-9 with TRBJ1-6; D perhaps matches TRBD1 (5 bases). V was trimmed by 1 base and J by 7 bases, leaving 11 bases between them. Germline assignment: CDR1 SEHNR and CDR2 FQNEAQ (reference sequence). The CDR3 contains 15 residues. CDR3 nucleotides: TGTGCCAGCAGCTTAGGCTCGGGGGGGAATTCACCCCTCCACTTT. This translates into CASSLGSGGNSPLHF.